The 10 T cell receptor beta chains below were found in one sample sequenced in a study of STAT3 mutations in large granular lymphocyte leukemia. Broader study findings: In T-cell large granular lymphocyte leukemia, about half of patients showed multiple immunodominant subclonotypes.

The antigens these receptors bind are not known. Data came from immunoSEQ multiplex PCR; TCRdb stores just in-frame clones and leaves some out. The sample holds fewer than 3,000 clones, around three fifths seen once. Specimen: peripheral blood mononuclear cells. The source of these receptors is a woman aged 45-59 years with T-cell large granular lymphocyte leukemia. Some clones in this sample may be carry-over from other donors' samples.

V usage is TRBV7-9 and J usage is TRBJ1-5; no clear D. The CDR3 contains 14 residues. V was cut by 1 base and J by 3 bases, with 7 bases left in between. CDR1 is SEHNR, CDR2 FQNEAQ, per germline (reference sequence). CDR3 DNA sequence: TGTGCCAGCAGCTTAGGGGCCCCCAATCAGCCCCAGCATTTT. Protein product: CASSLGAPNQPQHF.

This clone was seen more than once but under ten times. The chain recombines TRBV15 with TRBJ2-7; D tentatively reads TRBD1 or TRBD2 (5 bases each). With 4 bases removed from V and 2 bases from J, the gap between germline ends came to 9 bases. CDR1 is LNHNV and CDR2 is YYDKDF in the germline V gene (reference sequence). This CDR3 has 13 amino acids. CDR3 coding DNA: TGTGCCACCAGCATGGGGGTTACCTACGAGCAGTACTTC. It encodes CATSMGVTYEQYF.

V gene TRBV5-1 combines with J gene TRBJ2-5; D call uncertain. This CDR3 contains 13 residues. V lost 0 bases, J lost 4 bases, and 7 bases lay in between. The germline V gene encodes CDR1 SGHRS and CDR2 YFSETQ. The DNA of the CDR3 is TGCGCCAGCAGCTTGGCAGGCGTAGAGACCCAGTACTTC. Amino acid sequence: CASSLAGVETQYF.

The V call is TRBV5-4, the J call TRBJ1-1, with D possibly matching TRBD1 (5 bases). The V end was cut by 0 bases, the J end by 3 bases, with 9 bases between. The CDR3 loop spans 14 amino acids. Looked up from germline, CDR1 is SGHNT and CDR2 is YYREEE (reference sequence). The CDR3 spells CASSLDLGDTEAFF. As DNA, the CDR3 is TGTGCCAGCAGCTTGGACTTAGGGGACACTGAAGCTTTCTTT.

This clone has more than one count but fewer than ten. This chain links TRBV30 with TRBJ1-5; 9 bases align to TRBD1. Germline values: CDR1 GTSNPN, CDR2 SVGIG (reference sequence). J gave up 4 bases and V 3 bases, and 7 bases lay outside the gene matches. The CDR3 length is 15 residues. Written as DNA, the CDR3 is TGTGCCTGGAGCCTGTCCGGGACAGGGAATCAGCCCCAGCATTTT. Its translation: CAWSLSGTGNQPQHF.

The rearrangement links TRBV7-9 to TRBJ1-2; the D gene is possibly TRBD1 (5 bases). CDR1 and CDR2 from the germline V gene are SEHNR and FQNEAQ (reference sequence). The CDR3 is 14 residues long. Trimming took 1 base from V and 5 from J, leaving 11 bases between them. In DNA, the CDR3 is TGTGCCAGCAGCTTAGTGCAGGGATCATATGGCTACACCTTC. This sequence encodes CASSLVQGSYGYTF.

The chain joins TRBV5-1 to TRBJ2-7; D might be TRBD2 (5 bases). This CDR3 contains 16 residues. V shed 4 bases and J shed 0 bases, with 17 bases lying between them. Germline V gene data show CDR1 as SGHRS and CDR2 as YFSETQ. The CDR3 is CASSPEGRVSSYEQYF. As DNA, the CDR3 is TGCGCCAGCAGCCCAGAGGGTAGGGTCAGCTCCTACGAGCAGTACTTC.

The chain uses TRBV6-5 and TRBJ1-5; 7 bases agree with TRBD1. Germline assignment: CDR1 MNHEY and CDR2 SVGAGI. This CDR3 has 14 amino acids. J gave up 7 bases and V 6 bases, and 9 bases lay outside the gene matches. CDR3 region: CASSPRQGGQPQHF. The CDR3 region has the DNA TGTGCCAGCAGCCCTAGACAGGGTGGGCAGCCCCAGCATTTT.

V gene TRBV30 combines with J gene TRBJ2-1, with TRBD1 as a possible D gene (5 bases). V lost 2 bases to trimming and J lost 0 bases, with 11 bases between them. The CDR3 length is 15 residues. The germline V gene encodes CDR1 GTSNPN and CDR2 SVGIG (reference sequence). CDR3 DNA: TGTGCCTGGAGTCTAGGGGTGAGCTCCTACAATGAGCAGTTCTTC. Translating it yields CAWSLGVSSYNEQFF.

This clone was seen only once. V usage is TRBV18 and J usage is TRBJ1-5; no definite D call. The CDR3 covers 15 residues. Trimming stripped 3 bases from V and 4 bases from J, with 13 bases between. The germline CDR1 and CDR2 sequences are KGHSH and LQKENI. CDR3 sequence: CASSPGREGNQPQHF. CDR3 in DNA: TGTGCCAGCTCACCGGGGAGGGAGGGAAATCAGCCCCAGCATTTT.